This TCR beta chain was recorded in a study of blood T cell repertoires in COVID-19. Looking at the study overall: Acute and convalescent COVID-19 specimens originated in the United States, Italy and Spain. PBMCs, B-cell-depleted T cells, or T cells were the source of the cDNA or gDNA that made up the material.

Germline V lookup: CDR1 MGHRA, CDR2 YSYEKL. The CDR3 is 14 residues long. The V end was cut by 1 base, the J end by 0 bases, with 6 bases between. In the source study's methods: Amplification of reference gene primers provided the estimated nucleated cell counts. Repertoires were generated with immunoSEQ multiplex PCR, while TCRdb's copy carries only in-frame clones and drops some. That table is the source of V, J and clone size, and D and trimming were worked out from the DNA. The sample lists approximately 25,000 clones, around 86% occurring once. The chain carries TRBV4-1 and TRBJ1-1; no clear D gene. Sequenced: peripheral blood. The sequence was collected from a man aged 45 to 65 with active COVID-19. This CDR3 is CASSQGAVNTEAFF. CDR3 sequence (DNA): TGCGCCAGCAGCCAAGGGGCCGTGAACACTGAAGCTTTCTTT.